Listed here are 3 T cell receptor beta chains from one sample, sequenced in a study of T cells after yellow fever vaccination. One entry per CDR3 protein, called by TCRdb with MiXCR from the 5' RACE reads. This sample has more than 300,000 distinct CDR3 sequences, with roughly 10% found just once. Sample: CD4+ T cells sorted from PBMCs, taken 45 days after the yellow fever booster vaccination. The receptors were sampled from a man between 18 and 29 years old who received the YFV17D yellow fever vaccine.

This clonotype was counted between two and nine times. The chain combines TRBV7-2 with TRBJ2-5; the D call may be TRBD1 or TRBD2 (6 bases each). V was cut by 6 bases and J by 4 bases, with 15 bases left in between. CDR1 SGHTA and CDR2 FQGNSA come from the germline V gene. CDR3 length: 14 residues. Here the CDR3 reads CASRRGGPGETQYF. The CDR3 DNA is TGTGCCAGCAGGAGAGGGGGGCCAGGAGAGACCCAGTACTTC.

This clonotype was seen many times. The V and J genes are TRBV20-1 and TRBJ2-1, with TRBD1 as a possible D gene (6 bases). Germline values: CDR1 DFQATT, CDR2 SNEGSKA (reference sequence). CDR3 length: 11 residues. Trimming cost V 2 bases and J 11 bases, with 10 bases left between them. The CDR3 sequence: CSARSGGQQFF. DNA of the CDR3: TGCAGTGCTAGAAGTGGGGGCCAGCAGTTCTTC.

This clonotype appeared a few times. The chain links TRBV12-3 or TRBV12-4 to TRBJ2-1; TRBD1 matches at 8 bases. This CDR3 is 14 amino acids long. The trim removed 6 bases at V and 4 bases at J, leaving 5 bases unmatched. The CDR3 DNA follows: TGTGCCAGCAGGGAGGGACAGGTATACAATGAGCAGTTCTTC. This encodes CASREGQVYNEQFF.